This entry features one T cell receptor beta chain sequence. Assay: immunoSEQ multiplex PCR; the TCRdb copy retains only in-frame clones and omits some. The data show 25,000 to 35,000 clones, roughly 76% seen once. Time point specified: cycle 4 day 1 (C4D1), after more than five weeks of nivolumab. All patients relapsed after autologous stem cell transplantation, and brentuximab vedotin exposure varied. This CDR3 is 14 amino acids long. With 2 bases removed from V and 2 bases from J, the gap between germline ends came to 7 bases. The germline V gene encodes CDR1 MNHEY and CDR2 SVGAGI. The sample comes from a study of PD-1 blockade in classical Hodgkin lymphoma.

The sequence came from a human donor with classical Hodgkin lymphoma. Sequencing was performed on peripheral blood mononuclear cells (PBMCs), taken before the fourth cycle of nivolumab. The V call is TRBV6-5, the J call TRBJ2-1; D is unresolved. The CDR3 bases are TGTGCCAGCAGTTACGGGGTAGCCTACAATGAGCAGTTCTTC. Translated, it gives CASSYGVAYNEQFF.